This T cell receptor beta chain was sequenced during a study of cytomegalovirus exposure and HLA in healthy donors. The PCR made use of 60 Vbeta and 13 Jbeta primers. Libraries were prepared by immunoSEQ multiplex PCR; TCRdb keeps only in-frame clonotypes and omits some of them. The sample holds 250,000 to 350,000 clones, over 85% seen once. This clone occurred once. V was clipped by 6 bases and J by 5 bases; unmatched bases: 10. The germline V gene has CDR1 SQVTM and CDR2 ANQGSEA. The CDR3 contains 14 residues. Sequencing was done on a sample of PBMCs. This rearrangement joins TRBV29-1 to TRBJ2-1; 7 nucleotides line up with TRBD2. The receptor's source is a woman between 18 and 29 years old in good health and CMV-seronegative. In DNA, the CDR3 is TGCAGCGTCTCAGGGCTAGCGGTTCACAATGAGCAGTTCTTC. Amino acid sequence: CSVSGLAVHNEQFF.